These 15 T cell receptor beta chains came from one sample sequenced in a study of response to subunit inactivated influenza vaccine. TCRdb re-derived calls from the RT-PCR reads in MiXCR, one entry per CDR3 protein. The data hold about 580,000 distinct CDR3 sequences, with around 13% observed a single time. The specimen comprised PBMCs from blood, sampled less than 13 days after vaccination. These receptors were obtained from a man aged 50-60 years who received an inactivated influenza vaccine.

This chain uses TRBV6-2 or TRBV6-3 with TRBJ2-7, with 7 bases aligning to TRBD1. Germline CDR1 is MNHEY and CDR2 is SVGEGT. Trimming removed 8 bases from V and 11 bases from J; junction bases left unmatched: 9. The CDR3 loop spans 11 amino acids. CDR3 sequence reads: CASADRALKYF. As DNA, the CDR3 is TGTGCCAGCGCCGACAGGGCGTTAAAGTACTTC.

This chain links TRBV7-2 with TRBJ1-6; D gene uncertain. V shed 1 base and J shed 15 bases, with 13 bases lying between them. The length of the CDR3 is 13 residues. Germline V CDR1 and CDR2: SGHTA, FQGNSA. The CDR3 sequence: CASSLGSSGNLHF. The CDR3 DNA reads TGTGCCAGCAGCTTAGGATCGAGCGGAAACCTCCACTTT.

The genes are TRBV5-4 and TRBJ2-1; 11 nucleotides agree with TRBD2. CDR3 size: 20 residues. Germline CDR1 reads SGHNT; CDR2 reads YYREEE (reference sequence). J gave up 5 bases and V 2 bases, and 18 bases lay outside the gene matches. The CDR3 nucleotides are TGTGCCAGCAGCTTTCGGCTTGCCCCGGGACTAGCGGTCCTTAACAATGAGCAGTTCTTC. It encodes CASSFRLAPGLAVLNNEQFF.

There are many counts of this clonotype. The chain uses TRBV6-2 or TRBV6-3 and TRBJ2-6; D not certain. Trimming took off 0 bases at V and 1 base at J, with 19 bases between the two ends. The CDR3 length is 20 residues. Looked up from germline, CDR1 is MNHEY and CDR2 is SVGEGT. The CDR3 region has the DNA TGTGCCAGCAGTTACTCGATACCAAGGGTACCCCCTTCTGGGGCCAACGTCCTGACTTTC. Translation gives CASSYSIPRVPPSGANVLTF.

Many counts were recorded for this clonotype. For the CDR3, the DNA is TGTGCCAGCAGCCAAAGGACTAGCGGGACGAACACCGGGGAGCTGTTTTTT. This codes for CASSQRTSGTNTGELFF. This sequence joins TRBV4-2 and TRBJ2-2; 12 nucleotides match TRBD2. This CDR3 is built from 17 residues. V gave up 2 bases and J gave up 0 bases; unmatched junction bases: 1. Germline V gene lookup returns CDR1 LGHNA and CDR2 YNFKEQ.

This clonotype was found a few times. The CDR3, as DNA: TGCAGTGCGATGGGACAGGGTTATCGAAATTCACCCCTCCACTTT. Translation: CSAMGQGYRNSPLHF. V and J are TRBV20-1 and TRBJ1-6; 9 positions match TRBD1. This CDR3 is built from 15 residues. CDR1 is DFQATT, CDR2 SNEGSKA, per germline (reference sequence). J lost 7 bases, V lost 6 bases, and 10 bases had no gene match.

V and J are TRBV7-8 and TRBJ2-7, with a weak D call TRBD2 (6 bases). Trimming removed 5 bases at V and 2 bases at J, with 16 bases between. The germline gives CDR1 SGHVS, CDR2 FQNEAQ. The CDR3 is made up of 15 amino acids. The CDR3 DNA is TGTGCCAGCAGCACGCGACACGGGGGTCCCTACGAGCAGTACTTC. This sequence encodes CASSTRHGGPYEQYF.

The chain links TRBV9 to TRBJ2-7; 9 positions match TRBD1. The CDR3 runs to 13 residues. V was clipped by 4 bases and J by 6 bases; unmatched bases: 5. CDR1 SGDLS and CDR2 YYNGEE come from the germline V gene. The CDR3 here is CASSHTGGAEQYF. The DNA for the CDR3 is TGTGCCAGCAGCCACACAGGGGGCGCCGAGCAGTACTTC.

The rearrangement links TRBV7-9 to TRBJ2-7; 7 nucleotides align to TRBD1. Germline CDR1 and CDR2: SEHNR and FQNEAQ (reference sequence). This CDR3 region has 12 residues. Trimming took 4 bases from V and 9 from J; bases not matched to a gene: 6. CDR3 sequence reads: CASSSGTAGQYF. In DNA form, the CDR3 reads TGTGCCAGCAGCTCAGGGACAGCAGGGCAGTACTTC.

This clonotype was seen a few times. The chain's CDR3 is CASSHSGFPEQYF. The DNA for the CDR3 is TGTGCCAGCTCTCATAGCGGGTTCCCCGAGCAGTACTTC. J is TRBJ2-7 and V is TRBV14; TRBD2 agrees at 7 bases. This CDR3 contains 13 residues. The V and J ends lost 8 bases and 6 bases, in that order; junction bases with no gene match: 10. Germline assignment: CDR1 SGHDN and CDR2 FVKESK.

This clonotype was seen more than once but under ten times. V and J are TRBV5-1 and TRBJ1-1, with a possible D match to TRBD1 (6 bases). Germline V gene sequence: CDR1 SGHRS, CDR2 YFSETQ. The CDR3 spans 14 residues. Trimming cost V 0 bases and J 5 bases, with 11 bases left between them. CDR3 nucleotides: TGCGCCAGCAGCTTGGACAGGGATGGGACTGAAGCTTTCTTT. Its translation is CASSLDRDGTEAFF.

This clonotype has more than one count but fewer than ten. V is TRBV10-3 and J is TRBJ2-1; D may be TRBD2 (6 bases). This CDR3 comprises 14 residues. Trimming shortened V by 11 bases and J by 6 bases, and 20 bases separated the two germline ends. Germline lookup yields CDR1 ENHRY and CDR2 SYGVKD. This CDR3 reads CAVHSGSLPNEQFF. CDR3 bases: TGTGCCGTTCATAGCGGAAGCCTCCCCAATGAGCAGTTCTTC.

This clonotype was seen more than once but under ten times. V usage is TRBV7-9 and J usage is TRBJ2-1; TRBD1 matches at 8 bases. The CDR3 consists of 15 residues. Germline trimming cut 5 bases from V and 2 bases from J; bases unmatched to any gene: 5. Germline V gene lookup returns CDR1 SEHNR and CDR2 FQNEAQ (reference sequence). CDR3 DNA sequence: TGTGCCAGCAGCCCGCGACAGGGGCCCTACAATGAGCAGTTCTTC. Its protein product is CASSPRQGPYNEQFF.

CDR3 residues: CSAEAGARDTQYF. The DNA of the CDR3 is TGCAGTGCGGAGGCGGGGGCCCGCGATACGCAGTATTTT. This chain uses TRBV20-1 with TRBJ2-3; D is perhaps TRBD2 (7 bases). V shed 6 bases and J shed 6 bases, with 16 bases lying between them. This CDR3 is built from 13 residues. The germline V gene has CDR1 DFQATT and CDR2 SNEGSKA (reference sequence).

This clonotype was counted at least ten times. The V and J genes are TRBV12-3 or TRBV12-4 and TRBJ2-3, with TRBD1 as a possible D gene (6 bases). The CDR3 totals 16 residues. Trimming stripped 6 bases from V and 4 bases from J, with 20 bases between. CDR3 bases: TGTGCCAGCAGCCGCGACAGGCCAGAGCTCGCAGATACGCAGTATTTT. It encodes CASSRDRPELADTQYF.